This T cell receptor (delta chain) derives from a study of gamma-delta T cells after stem cell transplantation. TCRdb reanalysed the RT-PCR reads with CATT. The sample comprises about 2,400 delta-chain clones, nearly 20% of which are singletons, and almost 25% rests with the top ten. Germline V gene data show CDR1 as TSWWSYY and CDR2 as QGS. The J segment lost 4 bases and the V segment lost 0 bases, leaving 24 bases of the junction unmatched. The CDR3 runs to 23 residues. This clone was recorded a few times. Specimen: gamma-delta T cells. The TCR comes from a human donor. It is not recorded whose cells these are; they may come from a transplant donor. This sequence joins TRDV1 and TRDJ1, with 12 bases matching TRDD3. The CDR3 spells CALGELDILSSYWGILLIDKLIF. In DNA form, the CDR3 reads TGTGCTCTTGGGGAACTAGACATCCTGTCCTCTTACTGGGGGATACTGTTAATCGATAAACTCATCTTT.